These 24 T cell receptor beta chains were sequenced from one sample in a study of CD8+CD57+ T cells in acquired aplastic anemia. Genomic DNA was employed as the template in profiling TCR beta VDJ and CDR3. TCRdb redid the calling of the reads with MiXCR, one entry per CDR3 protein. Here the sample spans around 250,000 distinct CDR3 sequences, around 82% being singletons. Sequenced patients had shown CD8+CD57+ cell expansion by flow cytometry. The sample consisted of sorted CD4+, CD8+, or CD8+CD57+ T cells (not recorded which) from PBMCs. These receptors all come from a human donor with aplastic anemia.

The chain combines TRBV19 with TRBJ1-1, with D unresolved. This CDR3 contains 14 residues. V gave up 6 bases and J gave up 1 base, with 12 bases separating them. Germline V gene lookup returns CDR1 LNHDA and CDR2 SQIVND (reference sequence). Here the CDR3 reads CASSRTPGNTEAFF. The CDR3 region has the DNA TGTGCCAGTAGCCGTACACCGGGGAACACTGAAGCTTTCTTT.

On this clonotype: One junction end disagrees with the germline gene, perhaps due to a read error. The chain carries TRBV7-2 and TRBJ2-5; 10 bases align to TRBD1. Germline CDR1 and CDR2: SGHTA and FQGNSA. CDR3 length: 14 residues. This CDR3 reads CASSPGTGDDTQTF. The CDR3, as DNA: TGTGCCAGCAGCCCCGGGACAGGGGATGACACACAGACCTTC.

In DNA, the CDR3 is TGTGCCAGCAGTGATGGGGGGAGGCTAGGTGAGCAGTTCTTC. This codes for CASSDGGRLGEQFF. The chain is built from TRBV5-4 and TRBJ2-1; possibly TRBD2 for D (6 bases). V lost 5 bases, J lost 9 bases, and 18 bases lay in between. Looked up from germline, CDR1 is SGHNT and CDR2 is YYREEE (reference sequence). The CDR3 is made up of 14 amino acids.

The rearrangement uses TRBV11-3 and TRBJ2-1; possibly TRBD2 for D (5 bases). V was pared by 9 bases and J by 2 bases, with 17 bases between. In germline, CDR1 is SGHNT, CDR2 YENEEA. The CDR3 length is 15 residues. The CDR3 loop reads CASSLDMGAYNEQFF. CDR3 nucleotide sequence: TGTGCCAGTAGTTTAGATATGGGAGCCTACAATGAGCAGTTCTTC. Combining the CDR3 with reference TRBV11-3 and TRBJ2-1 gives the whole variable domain EAGVVQSPRYKIIEKKQPVAFWCNPISGHNTLYWYLQNLGQGPELLIRYENEEAVDDSQLPKDRFSAERLKGVDSTLKIQPAELGDSAVYLCASSLDMGAYNEQFFGPGTRLTVL.

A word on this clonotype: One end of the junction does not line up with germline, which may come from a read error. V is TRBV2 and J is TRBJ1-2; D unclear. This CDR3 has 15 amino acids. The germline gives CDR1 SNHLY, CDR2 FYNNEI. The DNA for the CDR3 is TGTGACAGCGGCGAGGGTGGAGGGTCAAACTATGGCTACACCTTC. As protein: CDSGEGGGSNYGYTF.

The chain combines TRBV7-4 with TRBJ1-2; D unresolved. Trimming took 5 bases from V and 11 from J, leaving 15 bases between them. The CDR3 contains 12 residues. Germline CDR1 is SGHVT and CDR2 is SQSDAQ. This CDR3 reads CASSTSPGLYTF. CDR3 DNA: TGTGCCAGCAGCACAAGCCCCGGACTTTACACCTTC.

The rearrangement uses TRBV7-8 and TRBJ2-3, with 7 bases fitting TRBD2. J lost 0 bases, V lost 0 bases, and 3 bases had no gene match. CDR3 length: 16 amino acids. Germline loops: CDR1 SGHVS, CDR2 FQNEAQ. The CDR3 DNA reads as TGTGCCAGCAGCTTAGCGGGAGGGCCAAGCACAGATACGCAGTATTTT. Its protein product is CASSLAGGPSTDTQYF.

The CDR3 DNA reads as TGTGCCAGCAGCCCCGCTACAGGGAGTGATGCTTTCTTT. Its protein is CASSPATGSDAFF. The chain uses TRBV7-6 and TRBJ1-1, with D possibly matching TRBD1 (6 bases). The germline V gene has CDR1 SGHVS and CDR2 FNYEAQ. V shed 5 bases and J shed 11 bases, with 18 bases lying between them. CDR3 length: 13 amino acids.

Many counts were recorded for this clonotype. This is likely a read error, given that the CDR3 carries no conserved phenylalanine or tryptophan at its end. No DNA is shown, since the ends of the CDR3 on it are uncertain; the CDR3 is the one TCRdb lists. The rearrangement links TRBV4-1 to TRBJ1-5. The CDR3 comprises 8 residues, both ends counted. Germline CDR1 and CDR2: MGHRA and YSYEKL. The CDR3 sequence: CASSQGLA.

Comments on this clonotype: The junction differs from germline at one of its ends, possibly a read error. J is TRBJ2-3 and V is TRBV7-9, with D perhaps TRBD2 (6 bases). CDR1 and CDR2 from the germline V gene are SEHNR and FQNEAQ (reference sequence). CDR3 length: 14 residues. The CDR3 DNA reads TGTGCCAGCAGCCTCGGGAGAGGGCCTCACACACAGAATTTT. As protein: CASSLGRGPHTQNF.

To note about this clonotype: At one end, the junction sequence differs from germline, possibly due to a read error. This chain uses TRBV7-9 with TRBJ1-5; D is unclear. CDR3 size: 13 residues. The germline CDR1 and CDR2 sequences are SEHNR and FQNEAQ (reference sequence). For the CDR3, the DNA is TGTGCCAGCAGCTTGCTACCCGGGGAGCCGCAGCTTTTT. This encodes CASSLLPGEPQLF.

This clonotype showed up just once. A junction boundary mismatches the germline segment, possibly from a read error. The CDR3 region has the DNA TGTGCCGGCAGCTTGACAGGGGGCAATTCACCCCTCCATTTT. This gives the protein CAGSLTGGNSPLHF. This chain joins TRBV9 and TRBJ2-3; 10 nucleotides align to TRBD1. The CDR3 totals 14 residues. CDR1 and CDR2 from the germline V gene are SGDLS and YYNGEE.

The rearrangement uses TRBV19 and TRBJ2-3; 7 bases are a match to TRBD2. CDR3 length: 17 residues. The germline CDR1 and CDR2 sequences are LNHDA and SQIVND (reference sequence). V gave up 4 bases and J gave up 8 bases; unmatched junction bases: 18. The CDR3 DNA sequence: TGTGCCAGTAGTAACCCCGGGACTCCCTCTGAGCGGGGTACGCAGTATTTT. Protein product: CASSNPGTPSERGTQYF.

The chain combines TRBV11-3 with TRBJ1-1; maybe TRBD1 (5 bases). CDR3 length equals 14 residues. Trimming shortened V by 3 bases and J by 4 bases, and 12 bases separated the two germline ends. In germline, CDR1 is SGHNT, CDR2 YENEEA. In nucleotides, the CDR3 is TGTGCCAGCAGCTTGGATGTGACAGCCACTGAAGCTTTCTTT. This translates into CASSLDVTATEAFF. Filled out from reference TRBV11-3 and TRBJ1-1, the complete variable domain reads EAGVVQSPRYKIIEKKQPVAFWCNPISGHNTLYWYLQNLGQGPELLIRYENEEAVDDSQLPKDRFSAERLKGVDSTLKIQPAELGDSAVYLCASSLDVTATEAFFGQGTRLTVV.

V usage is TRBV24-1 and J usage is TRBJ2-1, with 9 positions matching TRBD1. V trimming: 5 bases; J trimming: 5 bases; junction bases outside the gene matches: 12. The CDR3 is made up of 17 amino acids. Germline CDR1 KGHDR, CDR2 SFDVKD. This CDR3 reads CATSAPDGTGTNNEQFF. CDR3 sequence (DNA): TGTGCCACCAGTGCCCCGGACGGGACAGGGACCAACAATGAGCAGTTCTTC.

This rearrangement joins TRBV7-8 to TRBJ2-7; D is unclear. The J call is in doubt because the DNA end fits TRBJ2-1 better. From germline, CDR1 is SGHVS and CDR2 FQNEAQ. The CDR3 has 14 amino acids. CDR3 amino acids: CASSARVTGGEQFF. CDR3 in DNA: TGTGCCAGCAGCGCCCGGGTTACGGGCGGAGAGCAGTTCTTC.

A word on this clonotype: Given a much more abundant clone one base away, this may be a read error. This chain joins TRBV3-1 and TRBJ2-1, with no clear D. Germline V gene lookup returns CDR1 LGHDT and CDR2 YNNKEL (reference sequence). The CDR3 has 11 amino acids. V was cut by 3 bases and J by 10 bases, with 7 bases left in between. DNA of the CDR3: TGTGCCAGCAGCCATGGGCAGGAGCAGTTCTTC. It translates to CASSHGQEQFF.

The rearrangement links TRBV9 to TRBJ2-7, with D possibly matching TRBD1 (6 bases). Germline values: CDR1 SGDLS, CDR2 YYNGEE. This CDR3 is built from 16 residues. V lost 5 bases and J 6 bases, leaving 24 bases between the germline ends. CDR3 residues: CASSEAGNGQGFEQYV. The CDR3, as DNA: TGTGCCAGCAGTGAAGCTGGGAACGGGCAGGGGTTCGAGCAGTACGTC.

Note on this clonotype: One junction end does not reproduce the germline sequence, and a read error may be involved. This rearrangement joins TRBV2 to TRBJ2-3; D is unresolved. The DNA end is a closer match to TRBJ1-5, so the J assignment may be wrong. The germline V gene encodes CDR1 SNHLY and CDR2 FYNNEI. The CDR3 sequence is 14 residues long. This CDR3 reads CASSELYRNQPQHF. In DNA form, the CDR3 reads TGTGCCAGCAGTGAGTTATATAGAAATCAGCCGCAGCATTTT.

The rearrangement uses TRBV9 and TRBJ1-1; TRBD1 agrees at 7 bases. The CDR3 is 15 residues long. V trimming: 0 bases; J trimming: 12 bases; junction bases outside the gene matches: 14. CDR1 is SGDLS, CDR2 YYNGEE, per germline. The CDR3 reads CASSVDVTGNYTSFF. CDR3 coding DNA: TGTGCCAGCAGCGTAGATGTGACAGGGAACTACACCTCTTTCTTT.

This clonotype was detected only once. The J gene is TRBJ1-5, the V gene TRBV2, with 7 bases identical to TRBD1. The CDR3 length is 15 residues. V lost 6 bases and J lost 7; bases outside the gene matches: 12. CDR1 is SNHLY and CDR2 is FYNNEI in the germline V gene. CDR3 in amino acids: CASSPDEQGWQPQHF. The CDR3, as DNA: TGTGCCAGCAGCCCTGATGAACAGGGGTGGCAGCCCCAGCATTTT.

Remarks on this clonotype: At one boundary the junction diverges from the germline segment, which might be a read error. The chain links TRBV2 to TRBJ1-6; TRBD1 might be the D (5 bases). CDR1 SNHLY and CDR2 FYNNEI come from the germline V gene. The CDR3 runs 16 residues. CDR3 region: CASSLERDGHVYGHTF. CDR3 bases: TGTGCCAGCAGCTTGGAGAGGGACGGGCACGTATATGGCCACACCTTT.

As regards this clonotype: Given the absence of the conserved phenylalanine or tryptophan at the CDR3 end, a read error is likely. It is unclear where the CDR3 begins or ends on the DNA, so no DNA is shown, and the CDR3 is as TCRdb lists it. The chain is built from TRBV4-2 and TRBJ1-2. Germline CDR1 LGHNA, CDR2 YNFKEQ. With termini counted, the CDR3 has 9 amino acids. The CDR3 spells CASSQEPSV.

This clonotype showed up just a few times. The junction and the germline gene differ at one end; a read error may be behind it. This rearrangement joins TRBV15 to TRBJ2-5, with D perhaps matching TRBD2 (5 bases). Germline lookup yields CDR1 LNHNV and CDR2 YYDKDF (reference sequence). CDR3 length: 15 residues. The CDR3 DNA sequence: TGTGCCAGCAGCTTAGGCGGACGGAGGCAAGAGACCCAGTACTTC. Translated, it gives CASSLGGRRQETQYF.